The subject of this entry is one TCR beta chain. Trimming shortened V by 2 bases and J by 4 bases, and 12 bases separated the two germline ends. The V gene's germline CDR1 is MNHEY and CDR2 SMNVEV (reference sequence). CDR3 length equals 15 residues. This record belongs to a study of control samples from healthy donors and cancer patients. Only in-frame clones appear in the TCRdb table, and some are missing; sequencing was by immunoSEQ multiplex PCR. This table has 100,000 to 150,000 clones, around nine tenths appearing once. The rearrangement links TRBV27 to TRBJ1-3; D is perhaps TRBD1 (5 bases). The receptor was isolated from a man younger than 30 in good health. Source material: blood. CDR3 amino acids: CASSLLGGEGNTIYF. The CDR3 coding sequence is TGTGCCAGCAGTTTACTCGGGGGAGAAGGAAACACCATATATTTT.